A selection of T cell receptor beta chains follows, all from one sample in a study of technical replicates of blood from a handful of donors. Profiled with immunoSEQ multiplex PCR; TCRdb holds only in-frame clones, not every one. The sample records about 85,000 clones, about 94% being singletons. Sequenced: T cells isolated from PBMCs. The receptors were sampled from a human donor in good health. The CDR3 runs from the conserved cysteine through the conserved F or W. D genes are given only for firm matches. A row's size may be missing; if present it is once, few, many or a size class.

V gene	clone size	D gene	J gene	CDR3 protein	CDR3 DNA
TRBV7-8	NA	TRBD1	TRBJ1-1	CASSSGQVGNTEAFF	TGTGCCAGCAGCAGTGGACAGGTGGGGAACACTGAAGCTTTCTTT
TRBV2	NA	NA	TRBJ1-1	CASTLGQITLNTEAFF	TGTGCCAGCACCCTCGGACAGATAACTTTGAACACTGAAGCTTTCTTT
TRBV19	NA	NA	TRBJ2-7	CASSAGQPYEQYF	TGTGCCAGTAGCGCGGGACAGCCCTACGAGCAGTACTTC
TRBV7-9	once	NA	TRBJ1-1	CASSQRGTLSTEAFF	TGTGCCAGCAGCCAAAGGGGGACACTGTCCACTGAAGCTTTCTTT
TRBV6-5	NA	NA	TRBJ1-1	CASSLTPLNTEAFF	TGTGCCAGCAGTCTCACACCTCTGAACACTGAAGCTTTCTTT
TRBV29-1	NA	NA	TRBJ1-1	CSGKGGLGNTEAFF	TGCAGCGGGAAGGGGGGGCTAGGGAACACTGAAGCTTTCTTT
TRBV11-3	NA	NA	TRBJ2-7	CASSLAGTGYEQYF	TGTGCCAGCAGCTTAGCTGGGACTGGCTACGAGCAGTACTTC
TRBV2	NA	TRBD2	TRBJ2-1	CASSGGRYGEQFF	TGTGCCAGCAGTGGCGGGAGGTACGGTGAGCAGTTCTTC
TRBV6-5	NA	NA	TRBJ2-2	CASSYSGGGPPGELFF	TGTGCCAGCAGTTACTCAGGGGGGGGCCCGCCCGGGGAGCTGTTTTTT
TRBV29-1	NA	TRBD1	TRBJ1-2	CSVGGVGGTANYGYTF	TGCAGCGTTGGCGGGGTCGGCGGGACAGCTAACTATGGCTACACCTTC
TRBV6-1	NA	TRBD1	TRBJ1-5	CATRPGQAYQPQHF	TGTGCCACCAGACCCGGACAGGCCTATCAGCCCCAGCATTTT
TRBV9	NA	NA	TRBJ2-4	CASSVAPRNIQYF	TGTGCCAGCAGCGTAGCCCCGCGTAACATTCAGTACTTC
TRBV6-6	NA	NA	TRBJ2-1	CAIADKNEQFF	TGTGCCATCGCGGACAAGAATGAGCAGTTCTTC
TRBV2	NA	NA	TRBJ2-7	CASNLRVGPYEQYF	TGTGCCAGCAACTTACGTGTGGGCCCCTACGAGCAGTACTTC
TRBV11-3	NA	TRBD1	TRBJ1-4	CASSNRDRDEKLFF	TGTGCCAGCAGCAACCGGGACAGGGATGAAAAACTGTTTTTT
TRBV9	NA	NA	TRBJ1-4	CASSASFATNEKLFF	TGTGCCAGCAGCGCCAGTTTTGCAACTAATGAAAAACTGTTTTTT
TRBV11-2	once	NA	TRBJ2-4	CASSLIRADENIQYF	TGTGCCAGCAGCTTAATCAGGGCAGACGAAAACATTCAGTACTTC
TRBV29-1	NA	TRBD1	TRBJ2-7	CSVTTGSYEQYF	TGCAGCGTCACGACAGGGTCGTACGAGCAGTACTTC
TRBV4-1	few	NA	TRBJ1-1	CASSQGEGGGTEAFF	TGCGCCAGCAGCCAAGGAGAAGGGGGAGGGACTGAAGCTTTCTTT
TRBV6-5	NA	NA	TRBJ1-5	CASSYPDQPQHF	TGTGCCAGCAGTTACCCGGATCAGCCCCAGCATTTT
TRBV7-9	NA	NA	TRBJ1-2	CASSFAGLYGYTF	TGTGCCAGCAGCTTTGCAGGGCTCTATGGCTACACCTTC
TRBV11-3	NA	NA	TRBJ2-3	CASSPPNRADTQYF	TGTGCCAGCAGCCCACCCAACAGGGCAGATACGCAGTATTTT
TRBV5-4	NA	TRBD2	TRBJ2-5	CASSLGPGLAEETQYF	TGTGCCAGCAGCTTGGGACCGGGACTAGCGGAAGAGACCCAGTACTTC
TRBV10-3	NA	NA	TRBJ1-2	CAISENDSRNYGYTF	TGTGCCATCAGTGAGAATGACAGTAGAAACTATGGCTACACCTTC
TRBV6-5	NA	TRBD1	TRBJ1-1	CASSYSTDRMTEAFF	TGTGCCAGCAGTTACTCGACGGACAGGATGACTGAAGCTTTCTTT
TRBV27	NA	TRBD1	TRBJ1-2	CASSSTGNGYTF	TGTGCCAGCAGCTCGACAGGGAATGGCTACACCTTC
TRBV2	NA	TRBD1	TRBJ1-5	CASGQGYQPQHF	TGTGCCAGTGGACAGGGCTATCAGCCCCAGCATTTT
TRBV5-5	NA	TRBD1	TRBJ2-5	CASSQGAGETQYF	TGTGCCAGCAGCCAGGGGGCCGGGGAGACCCAGTACTTC
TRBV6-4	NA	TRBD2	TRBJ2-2	CASSSSGGGTGELFF	TGTGCCAGCAGCTCTAGCGGGGGCGGCACCGGGGAGCTGTTTTTT
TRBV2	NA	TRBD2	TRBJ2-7	CASSGAGGNYEQYF	TGTGCCAGCAGTGGGGCGGGAGGGAACTACGAGCAGTACTTC
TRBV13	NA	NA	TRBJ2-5	CASSLITSGSSETQYF	TGTGCCAGCAGCTTAATTACCTCCGGGAGTTCAGAGACCCAGTACTTC
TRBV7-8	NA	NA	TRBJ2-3	CASSLARFPRNSLGSTDTQYF	TGTGCCAGCAGCTTAGCTCGATTCCCCAGGAACTCCCTGGGTAGCACAGATACGCAGTATTTT
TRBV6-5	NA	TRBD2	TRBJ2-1	CASSYYGLAPYNEQFF	TGTGCCAGCAGTTACTACGGACTAGCTCCCTACAATGAGCAGTTCTTC
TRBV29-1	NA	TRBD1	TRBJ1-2	CSAARDRGESDYGYTF	TGCAGCGCCGCCCGGGACAGGGGAGAATCGGACTATGGCTACACCTTC
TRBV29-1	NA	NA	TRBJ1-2	CSALGQSVHGYTF	TGCAGCGCCTTAGGACAGAGCGTCCATGGCTACACCTTC
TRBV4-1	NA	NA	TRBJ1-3	CASSPIGGSSNTIYF	TGCGCCAGCAGCCCTATTGGGGGCTCGTCGAACACCATATATTTT
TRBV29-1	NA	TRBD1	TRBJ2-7	CSVGGQGWEQYF	TGCAGCGTTGGGGGACAGGGGTGGGAGCAGTACTTC
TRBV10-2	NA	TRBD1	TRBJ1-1	CASSHGTGEYTEAFF	TGCGCCAGCAGCCACGGGACAGGGGAATACACTGAAGCTTTCTTT
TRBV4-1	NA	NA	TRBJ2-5	CASSQDTGPSGDPRETQYF	TGCGCCAGCAGCCAAGATACAGGTCCCTCGGGGGACCCTAGAGAGACCCAGTACTTC
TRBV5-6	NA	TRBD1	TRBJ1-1	CASSLGTGWNTEAFF	TGTGCCAGCAGCTTGGGGACAGGGTGGAACACTGAAGCTTTCTTT
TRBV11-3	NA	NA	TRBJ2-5	CASSTRGQETQYF	TGTGCCAGCAGCACCAGGGGCCAAGAGACCCAGTACTTC
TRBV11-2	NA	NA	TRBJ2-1	CASSLVGLLYNEQFF	TGTGCCAGCAGCTTAGTGGGACTCCTCTACAATGAGCAGTTCTTC